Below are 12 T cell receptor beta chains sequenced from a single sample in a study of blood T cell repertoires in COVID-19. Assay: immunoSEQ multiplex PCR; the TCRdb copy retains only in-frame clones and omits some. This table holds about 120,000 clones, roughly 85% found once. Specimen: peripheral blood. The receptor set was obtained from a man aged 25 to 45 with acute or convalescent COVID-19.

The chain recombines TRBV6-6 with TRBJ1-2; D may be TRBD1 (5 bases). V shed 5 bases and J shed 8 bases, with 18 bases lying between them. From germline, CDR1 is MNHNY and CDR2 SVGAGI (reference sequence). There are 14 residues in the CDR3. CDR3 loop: CASSIGTTHEGYTF. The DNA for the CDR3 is TGTGCCAGCAGTATTGGGACTACTCATGAGGGCTACACCTTC.

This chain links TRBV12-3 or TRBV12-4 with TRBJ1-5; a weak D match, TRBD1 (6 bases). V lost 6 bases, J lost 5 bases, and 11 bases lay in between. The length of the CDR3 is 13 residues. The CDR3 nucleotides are TGTGCCAGCAGCCAACAGGGTTATCAGCCCCAGCATTTT. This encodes CASSQQGYQPQHF.

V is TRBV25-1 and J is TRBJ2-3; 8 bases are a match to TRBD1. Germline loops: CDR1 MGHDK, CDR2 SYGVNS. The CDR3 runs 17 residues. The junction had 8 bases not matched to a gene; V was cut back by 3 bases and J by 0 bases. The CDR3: CASSEPSGGASTDTQYF. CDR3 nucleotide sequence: TGTGCCAGCAGTGAGCCGTCAGGGGGCGCAAGCACAGATACGCAGTATTTT.

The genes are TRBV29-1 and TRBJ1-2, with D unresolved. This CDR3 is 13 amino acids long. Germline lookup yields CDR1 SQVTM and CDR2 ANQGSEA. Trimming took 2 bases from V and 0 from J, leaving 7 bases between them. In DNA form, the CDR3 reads TGCAGCGTTGAATGGGAGGCTAACTATGGCTACACCTTC. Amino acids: CSVEWEANYGYTF.

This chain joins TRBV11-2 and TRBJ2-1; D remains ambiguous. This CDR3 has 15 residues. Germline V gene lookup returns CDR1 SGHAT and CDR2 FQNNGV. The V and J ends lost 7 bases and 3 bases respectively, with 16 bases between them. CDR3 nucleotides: TGTGCCAGCAACTTTGGTGATGCGGACTACAATGAGCAGTTCTTC. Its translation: CASNFGDADYNEQFF.

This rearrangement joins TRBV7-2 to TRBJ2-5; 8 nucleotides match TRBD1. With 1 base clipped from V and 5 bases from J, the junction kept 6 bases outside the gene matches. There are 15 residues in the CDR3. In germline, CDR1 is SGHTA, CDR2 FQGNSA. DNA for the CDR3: TGTGCCAGCAGCTTAGGTCAGGGGGCCTGGGAGACCCAGTACTTC. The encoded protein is CASSLGQGAWETQYF.

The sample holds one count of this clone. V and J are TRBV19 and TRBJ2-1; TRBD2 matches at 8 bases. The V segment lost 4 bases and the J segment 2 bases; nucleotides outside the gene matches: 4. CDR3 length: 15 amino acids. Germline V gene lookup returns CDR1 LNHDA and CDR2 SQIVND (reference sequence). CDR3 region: CASSTSGLAYNEQFF. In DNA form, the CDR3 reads TGTGCCAGTAGTACCTCGGGACTAGCCTACAATGAGCAGTTCTTC.

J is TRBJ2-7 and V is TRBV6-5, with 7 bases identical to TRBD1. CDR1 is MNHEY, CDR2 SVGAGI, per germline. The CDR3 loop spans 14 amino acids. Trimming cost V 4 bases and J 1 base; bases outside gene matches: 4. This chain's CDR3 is CASSSDRNSYEQYF. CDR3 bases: TGTGCCAGCAGTTCGGACAGGAATTCCTACGAGCAGTACTTC.

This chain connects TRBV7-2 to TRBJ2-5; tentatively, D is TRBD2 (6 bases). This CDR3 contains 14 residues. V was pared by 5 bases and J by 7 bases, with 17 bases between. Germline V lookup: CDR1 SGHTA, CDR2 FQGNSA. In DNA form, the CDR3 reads TGTGCCAGCAGCCGGATGGGGCGGGGTGGGACCCAGTACTTC. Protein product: CASSRMGRGGTQYF. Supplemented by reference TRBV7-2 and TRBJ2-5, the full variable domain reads GAGVSQSPSNKVTEKGKDVELRCDPISGHTALYWYRQSLGQGLEFLIYFQGNSAPDKSGLPSDRFSAERTGGSVSTLTIQRTQQEDSAVYLCASSRMGRGGTQYFGPGTRLLVL.

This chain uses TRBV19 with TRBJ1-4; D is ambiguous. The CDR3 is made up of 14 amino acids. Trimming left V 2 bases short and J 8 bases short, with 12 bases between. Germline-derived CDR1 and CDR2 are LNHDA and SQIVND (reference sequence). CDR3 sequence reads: CASSINGLREKLFF. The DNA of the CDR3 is TGTGCCAGTAGTATAAACGGTCTGCGGGAAAAACTGTTTTTT.

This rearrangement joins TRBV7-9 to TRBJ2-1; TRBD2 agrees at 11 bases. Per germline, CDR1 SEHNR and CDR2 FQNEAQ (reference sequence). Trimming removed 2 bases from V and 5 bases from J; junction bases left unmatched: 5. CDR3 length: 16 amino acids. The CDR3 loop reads CASSLPRLAGNNEQFF. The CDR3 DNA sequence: TGTGCCAGCAGCTTACCCAGACTAGCGGGAAACAATGAGCAGTTCTTC. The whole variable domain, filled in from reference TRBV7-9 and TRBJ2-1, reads DTGVSQNPRHKITKRGQNVTFRCDPISEHNRLYWYRQTLGQGPEFLTYFQNEAQLEKSRLLSDRFSAERPKGSFSTLEIQRTEQGDSAMYLCASSLPRLAGNNEQFFGPGTRLTVL.

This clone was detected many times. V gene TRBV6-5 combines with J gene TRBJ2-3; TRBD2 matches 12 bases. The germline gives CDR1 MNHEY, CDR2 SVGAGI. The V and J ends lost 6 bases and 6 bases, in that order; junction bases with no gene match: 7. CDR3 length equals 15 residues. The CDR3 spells CASRGTSGSPDTQYF. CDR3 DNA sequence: TGTGCCAGCAGGGGGACTAGCGGGTCCCCGGATACGCAGTATTTT.